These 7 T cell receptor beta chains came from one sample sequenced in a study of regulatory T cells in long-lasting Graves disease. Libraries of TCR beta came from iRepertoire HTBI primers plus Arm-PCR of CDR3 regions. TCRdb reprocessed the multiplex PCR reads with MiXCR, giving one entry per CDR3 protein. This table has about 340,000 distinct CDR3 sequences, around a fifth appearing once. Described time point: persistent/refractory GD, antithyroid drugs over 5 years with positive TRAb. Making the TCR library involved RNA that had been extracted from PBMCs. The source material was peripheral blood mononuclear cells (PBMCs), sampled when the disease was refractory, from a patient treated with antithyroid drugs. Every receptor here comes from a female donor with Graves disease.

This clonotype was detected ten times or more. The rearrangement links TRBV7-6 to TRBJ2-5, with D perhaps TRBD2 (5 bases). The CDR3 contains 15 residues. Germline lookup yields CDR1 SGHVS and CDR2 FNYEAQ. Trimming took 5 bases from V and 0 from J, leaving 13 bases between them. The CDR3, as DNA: TGTGCCAGCAGCCGAGGGTATTCGTACCAAGAGACCCAGTACTTC. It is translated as CASSRGYSYQETQYF.

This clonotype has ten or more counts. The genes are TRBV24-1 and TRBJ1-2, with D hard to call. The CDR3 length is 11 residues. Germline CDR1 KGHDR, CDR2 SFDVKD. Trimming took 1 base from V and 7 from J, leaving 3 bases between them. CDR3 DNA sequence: TGTGCCACCAGTGATTTATCTGGCTACACCTTC. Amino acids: CATSDLSGYTF.

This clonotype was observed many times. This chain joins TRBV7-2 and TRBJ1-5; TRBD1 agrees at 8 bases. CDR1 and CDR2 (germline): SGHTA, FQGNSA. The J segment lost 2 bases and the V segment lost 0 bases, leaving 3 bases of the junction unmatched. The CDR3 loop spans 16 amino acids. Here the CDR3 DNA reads TGTGCCAGCAGCTTAGCCGGGGGACAGGGCAATCAGCCCCAGCATTTT. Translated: CASSLAGGQGNQPQHF.

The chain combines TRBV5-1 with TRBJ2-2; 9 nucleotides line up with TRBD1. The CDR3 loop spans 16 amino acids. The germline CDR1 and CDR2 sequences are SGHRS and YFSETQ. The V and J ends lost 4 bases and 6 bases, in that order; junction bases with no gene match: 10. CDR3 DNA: TGCGCCAGCAGCCCCAGGACAGGGGATGGGTCCGGGGAGCTGTTTTTT. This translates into CASSPRTGDGSGELFF.

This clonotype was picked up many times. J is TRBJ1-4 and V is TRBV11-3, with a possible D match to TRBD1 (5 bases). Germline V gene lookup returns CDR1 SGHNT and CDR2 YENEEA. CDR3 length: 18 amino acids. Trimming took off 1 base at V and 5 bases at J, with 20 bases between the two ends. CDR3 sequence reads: CASSLGRGYPSLNEKLFF. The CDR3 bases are TGTGCCAGCAGCTTAGGGCGGGGGTACCCCTCCCTCAATGAAAAACTGTTTTTT.

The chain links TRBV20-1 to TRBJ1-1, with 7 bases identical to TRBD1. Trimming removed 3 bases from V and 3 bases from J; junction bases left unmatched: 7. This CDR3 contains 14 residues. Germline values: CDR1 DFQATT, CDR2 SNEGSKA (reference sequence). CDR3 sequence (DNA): TGCAGTGCTAGGGGGGCAGGGGGTCACACTGAAGCTTTCTTT. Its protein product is CSARGAGGHTEAFF.

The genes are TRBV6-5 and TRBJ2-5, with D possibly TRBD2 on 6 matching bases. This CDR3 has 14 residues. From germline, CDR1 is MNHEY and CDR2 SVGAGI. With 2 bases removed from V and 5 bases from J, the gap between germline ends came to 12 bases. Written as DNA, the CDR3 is TGTGCCAGCAGTTACGAGGGACTGTGGGAGACCCAGTACTTC. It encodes CASSYEGLWETQYF.